Listed here is a single TCR beta chain. The data were obtained in a study of Ad26.COV2.S vaccination and SARS-CoV-2 variants. The wider study: Enrollment placed the donor in the COV1001 Ad26.COV2.S trial arm.

The table came from immunoSEQ multiplex PCR; TCRdb's copy has only in-frame clones and leaves some out. The sample includes under 500,000 clones, roughly 90% of them seen just once. Germline V gives CDR1 MNHEY, CDR2 SVGAGI. The V end lost 1 base, the J end lost 0 bases, and 10 bases lay between the germline ends. This CDR3 region has 16 residues. Described treatment: some 19 received Ad26.COV2.S at low or high dose, single or two shots; 5 received placebo; per-sample allocation not given. Sampling was done on day 63 after the first vaccine or placebo injection. An Ad26 vector carrying the Wuhan-strain SARS-CoV-2 spike served as the vaccine.

The sample was peripheral blood, taken in a trial of Ad26.COV2.S vaccine versus placebo. The chain combines TRBV6-5 with TRBJ1-5; the D is unclear. This sequence was found in a person between 18 and 65 years old who received the Ad26.COV2.S COVID-19 vaccine or a placebo. CDR3 DNA: TGTGCCAGCAGTTACTACACGGGCCGTAGCAATCAGCCCCAGCATTTT. Translated: CASSYYTGRSNQPQHF.